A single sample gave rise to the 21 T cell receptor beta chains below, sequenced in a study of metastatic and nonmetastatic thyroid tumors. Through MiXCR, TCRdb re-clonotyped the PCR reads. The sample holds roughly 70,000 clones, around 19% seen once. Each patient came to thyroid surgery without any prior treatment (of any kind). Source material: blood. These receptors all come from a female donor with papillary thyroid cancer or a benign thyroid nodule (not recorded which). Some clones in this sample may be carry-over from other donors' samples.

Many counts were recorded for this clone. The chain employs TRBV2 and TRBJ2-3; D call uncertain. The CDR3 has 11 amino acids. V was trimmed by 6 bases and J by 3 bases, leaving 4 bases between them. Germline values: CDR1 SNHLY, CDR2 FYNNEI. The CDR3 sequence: CASRKTDTQYF. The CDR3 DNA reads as TGTGCCAGCAGAAAAACAGATACGCAGTATTTT.

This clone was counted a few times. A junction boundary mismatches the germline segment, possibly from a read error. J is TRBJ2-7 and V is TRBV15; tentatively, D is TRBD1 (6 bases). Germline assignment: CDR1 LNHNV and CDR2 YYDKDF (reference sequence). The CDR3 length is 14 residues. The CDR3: CATSIPGDRYEQYF. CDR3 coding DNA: TGTGCAACCAGCATCCCAGGGGACCGCTACGAGCAGTACTTC.

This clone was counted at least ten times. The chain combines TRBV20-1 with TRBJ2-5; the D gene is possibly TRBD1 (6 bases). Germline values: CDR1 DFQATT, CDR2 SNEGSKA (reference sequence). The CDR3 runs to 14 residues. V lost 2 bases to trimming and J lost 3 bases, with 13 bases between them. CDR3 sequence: CSARKGTMEETQYF. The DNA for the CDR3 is TGCAGTGCTAGAAAGGGGACAATGGAAGAGACCCAGTACTTC.

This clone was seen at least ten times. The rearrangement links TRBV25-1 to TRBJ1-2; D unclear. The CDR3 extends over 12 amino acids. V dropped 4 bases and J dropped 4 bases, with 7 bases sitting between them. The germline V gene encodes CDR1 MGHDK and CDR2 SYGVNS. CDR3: CASSAGFYGYTF. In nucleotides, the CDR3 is TGTGCCAGCAGTGCAGGATTCTATGGCTACACCTTC.

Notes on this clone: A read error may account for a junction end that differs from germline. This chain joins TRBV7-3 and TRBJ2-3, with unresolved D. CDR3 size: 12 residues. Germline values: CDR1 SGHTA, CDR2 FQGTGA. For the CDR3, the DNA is TGTGCCAGCAGCTTCTATTCAGATACCCAGTATTTT. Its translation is CASSFYSDTQYF.

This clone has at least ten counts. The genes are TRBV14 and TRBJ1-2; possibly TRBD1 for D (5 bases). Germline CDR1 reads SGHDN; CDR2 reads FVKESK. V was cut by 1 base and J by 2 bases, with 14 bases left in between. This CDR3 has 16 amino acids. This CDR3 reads CASSQGGWVENYGYTF. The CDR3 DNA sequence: TGTGCCAGCAGCCAAGGGGGGTGGGTCGAAAACTATGGCTACACCTTC.

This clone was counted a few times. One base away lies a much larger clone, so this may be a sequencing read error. The CDR3 reads CASILNQGGGAFF. In DNA form, the CDR3 reads TGTGCCAGCATCCTAAACCAGGGGGGCGGGGCTTTCTTT. The rearrangement joins TRBV7-2 to TRBJ1-1; 7 nucleotides line up with TRBD1. The CDR3 covers 13 residues. Germline V CDR1 and CDR2: SGHTA, FQGNSA. The ends lost 7 bases at V and 11 bases at J; junction bases unmatched: 13. Full variable domain (outside the CDR3, taken from reference TRBV7-2 and TRBJ1-1): GAGVSQSPSNKVTEKGKDVELRCDPISGHTALYWYRQSLGQGLEFLIYFQGNSAPDKSGLPSDRFSAERTGGSVSTLTIQRTQQEDSAVYLCASILNQGGGAFFGQGTRLTVV.

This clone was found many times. The CDR3 DNA follows: TGTGCCAGCAGTGAAGGGACTAGCTACAATGAGCAGTTCTTC. Its translation is CASSEGTSYNEQFF. The chain couples TRBV6-1 to TRBJ2-1; 7 bases are shared with TRBD2. After removal of 1 base from V and 3 bases from J, the junction contained 0 bases not matched to a gene. Germline CDR1 and CDR2: MNHNS and SASEGT. The CDR3 has 14 amino acids.

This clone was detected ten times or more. CDR3 bases: TGTGCCAGCAGTTACTCCGGGACAGGTAGCAAAAACATTCAGTACTTC. It yields the protein CASSYSGTGSKNIQYF. This chain uses TRBV6-2 or TRBV6-3 with TRBJ2-4; TRBD1 matches 8 bases. The J segment lost 3 bases and the V segment lost 0 bases, leaving 4 bases of the junction unmatched. Germline values: CDR1 MNHEY, CDR2 SVGEGT. The CDR3 is made up of 16 amino acids.

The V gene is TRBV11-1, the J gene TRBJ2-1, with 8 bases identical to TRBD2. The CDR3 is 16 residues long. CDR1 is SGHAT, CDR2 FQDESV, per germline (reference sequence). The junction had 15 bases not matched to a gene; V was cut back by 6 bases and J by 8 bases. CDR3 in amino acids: CASSHPLSGGYDEQFF. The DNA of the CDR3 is TGTGCCAGCAGTCACCCCCTATCGGGGGGGTACGATGAGCAGTTCTTC.

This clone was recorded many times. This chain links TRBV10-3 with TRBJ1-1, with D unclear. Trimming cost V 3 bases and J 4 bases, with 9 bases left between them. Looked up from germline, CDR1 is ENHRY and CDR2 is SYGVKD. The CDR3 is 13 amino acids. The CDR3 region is CAISDFKGTEAFF. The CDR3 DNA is TGTGCCATCAGTGATTTCAAGGGCACTGAAGCTTTCTTT.

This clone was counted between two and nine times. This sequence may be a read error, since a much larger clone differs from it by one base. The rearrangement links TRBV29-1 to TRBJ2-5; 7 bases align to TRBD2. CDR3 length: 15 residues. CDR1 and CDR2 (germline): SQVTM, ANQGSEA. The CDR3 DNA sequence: TGCATCGTCTCGCTAGGAGCGGGGAACCAAGAGACCCAGTACTTC. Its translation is CIVSLGAGNQETQYF. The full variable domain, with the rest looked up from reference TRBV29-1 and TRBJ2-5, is SAVISQKPSRDICQRGTSLTIQCQVDSQVTMMFWYRQQPGQSLTLIATANQGSEATYESGFVIDKFPISRPNLTFSTLTVSNMSPEDSSIYLCIVSLGAGNQETQYFGPGTRLLVL.

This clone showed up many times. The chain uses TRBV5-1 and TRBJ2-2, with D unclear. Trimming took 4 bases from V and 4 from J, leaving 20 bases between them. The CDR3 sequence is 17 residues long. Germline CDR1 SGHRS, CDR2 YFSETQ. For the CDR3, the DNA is TGCGCCAGCAGCCATGACTCTCTCAAAGGCATCACCGGGGAGCTGTTTTTT. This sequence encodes CASSHDSLKGITGELFF.

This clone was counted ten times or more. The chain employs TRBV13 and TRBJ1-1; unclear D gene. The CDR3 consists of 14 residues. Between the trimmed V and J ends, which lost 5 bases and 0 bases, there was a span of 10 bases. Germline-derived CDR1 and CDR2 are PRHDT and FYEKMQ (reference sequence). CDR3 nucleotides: TGTGCCAGCAGCCGCCCAGAGATGAACACTGAAGCTTTCTTT. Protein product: CASSRPEMNTEAFF. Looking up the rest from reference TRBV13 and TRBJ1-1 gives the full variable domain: AAGVIQSPRHLIKEKRETATLKCYPIPRHDTVYWYQQGPGQDPQFLISFYEKMQSDKGSIPDRFSAQQFSDYHSELNMSSLELGDSALYFCASSRPEMNTEAFFGQGTRLTVV.

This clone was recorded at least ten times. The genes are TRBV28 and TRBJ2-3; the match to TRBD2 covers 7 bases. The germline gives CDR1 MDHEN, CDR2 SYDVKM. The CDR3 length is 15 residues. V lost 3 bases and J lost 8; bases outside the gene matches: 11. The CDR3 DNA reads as TGTGCCAGCAGTTTTAGTGGTGGGGGGGGTGGTACGCAGTATTTT. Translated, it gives CASSFSGGGGGTQYF.

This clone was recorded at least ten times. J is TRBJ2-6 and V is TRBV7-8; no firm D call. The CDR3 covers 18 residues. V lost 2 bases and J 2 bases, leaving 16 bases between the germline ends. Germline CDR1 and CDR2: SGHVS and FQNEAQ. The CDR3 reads CASSLRQRAPPGANVLTF. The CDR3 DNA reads TGTGCCAGCAGCTTACGACAAAGGGCCCCCCCTGGGGCCAACGTCCTGACTTTC.

The CDR3 here is CASSASGTGGYEQFF. CDR3 in DNA: TGTGCCAGCAGCGCCTCCGGGACAGGGGGCTATGAGCAGTTCTTC. V is TRBV6-1 and J is TRBJ2-1, with TRBD1 matching over 12 bases. The CDR3 length is 15 residues. V lost 6 bases and J lost 8; bases outside the gene matches: 8. The V gene's germline CDR1 is MNHNS and CDR2 SASEGT.

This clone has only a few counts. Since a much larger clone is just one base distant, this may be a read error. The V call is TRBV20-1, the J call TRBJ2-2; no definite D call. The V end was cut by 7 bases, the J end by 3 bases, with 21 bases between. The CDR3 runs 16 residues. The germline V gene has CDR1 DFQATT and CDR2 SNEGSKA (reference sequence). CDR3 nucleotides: TGCAGTGTATCTCGCAGGTTCTCTGGGGACACCGGGGAGCTGTTTTTT. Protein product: CSVSRRFSGDTGELFF.

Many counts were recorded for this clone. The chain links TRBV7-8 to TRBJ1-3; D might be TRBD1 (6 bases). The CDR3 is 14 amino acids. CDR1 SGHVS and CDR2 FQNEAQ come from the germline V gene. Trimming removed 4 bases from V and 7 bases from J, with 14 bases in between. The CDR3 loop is CASSSRQAGNTIYF. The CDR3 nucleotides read TGTGCCAGCAGCTCCCGACAGGCGGGCAACACCATATATTTT.

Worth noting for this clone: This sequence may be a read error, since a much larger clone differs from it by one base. CDR3 nucleotide sequence: TGTGCCAGCAGTGAAGGGAGACCCCAGACGTACAATGGGCAGTTCTTC. Its translation is CASSEGRPQTYNGQFF. The V and J genes are TRBV2 and TRBJ2-1; D call uncertain. The CDR3 totals 16 residues. Germline V gene data show CDR1 as SNHLY and CDR2 as FYNNEI.

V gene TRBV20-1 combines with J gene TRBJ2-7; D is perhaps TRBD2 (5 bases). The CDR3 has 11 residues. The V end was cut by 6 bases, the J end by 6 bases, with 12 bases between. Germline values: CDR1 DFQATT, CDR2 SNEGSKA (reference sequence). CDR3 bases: TGCAGTGCAACCGGACTTGCCGAGCAGTACTTC. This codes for CSATGLAEQYF.